The TCR beta chain described here comes from a study of CD8 T cells in ankylosing spondylitis. Study-wide results and caveats: Several of the motif variants were reported before in synovial fluid and blood from reactive arthritis. A TCR beta motif made of roughly eight highly homologous variants seemed typical of ankylosing spondylitis blood.

Comments on this clonotype: Its antigen is as yet unknown.

The CDR3 consists of 11 residues. With 2 bases removed from V and 6 bases from J, the gap between germline ends came to 5 bases. Germline-derived CDR1 and CDR2 are SGHNT and YYREEE (reference sequence). Quantitative molecular-barcoded 5'-RACE generated the TCR beta libraries. TCRdb independently ran MiXCR on the 5' RACE reads; one entry per CDR3 protein. The sample lists around 770,000 distinct CDR3 sequences, 12% occurring once. The specimen was blood, either unsorted or a sorted T cell fraction (not recorded which). The chain links TRBV5-4 to TRBJ2-5, with no clear D. The TCR comes from a male donor with ankylosing spondylitis. The CDR3 loop reads CASSFQQTQYF. For the CDR3, the DNA is TGTGCCAGCAGCTTCCAGCAGACCCAGTACTTC.